This T cell receptor beta chain was captured in a study of blood T cell repertoires in COVID-19. Overall study: Samples representing acute and convalescent COVID-19 were sourced from the United States, Italy and Spain.

This CDR3 spans 13 amino acids. Germline-derived CDR1 and CDR2 are MNHNY and SVGAGI (reference sequence). Trimming cost V 7 bases and J 7 bases, with 16 bases left between them. Sequencing used immunoSEQ multiplex PCR; TCRdb keeps in-frame clones, though not all of them. This sample has about 120,000 clones, with around 68% found just once. The chain employs TRBV6-6 and TRBJ1-2, with a possible D match to TRBD1 (6 bases). Sequencing input: peripheral blood. The sequence was obtained from a woman aged 55 to 70 with acute or convalescent COVID-19. CDR3 amino acids: CASNTGREIGYTF. For the CDR3, the DNA is TGTGCCAGCAACACAGGGAGGGAAATTGGCTACACCTTC.